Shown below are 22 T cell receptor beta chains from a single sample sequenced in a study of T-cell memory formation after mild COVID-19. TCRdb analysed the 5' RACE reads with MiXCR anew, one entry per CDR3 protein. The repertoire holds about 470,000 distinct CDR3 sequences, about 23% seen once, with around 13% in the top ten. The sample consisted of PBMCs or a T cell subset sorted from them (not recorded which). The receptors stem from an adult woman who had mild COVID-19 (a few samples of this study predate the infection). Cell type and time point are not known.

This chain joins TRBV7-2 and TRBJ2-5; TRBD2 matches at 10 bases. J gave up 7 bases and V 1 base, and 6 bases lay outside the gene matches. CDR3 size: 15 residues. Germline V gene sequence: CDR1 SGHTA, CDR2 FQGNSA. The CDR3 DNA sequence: TGTGCCAGCAGCTTAGGGACTAGCGGTGGAGGGACCCAGTACTTC. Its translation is CASSLGTSGGGTQYF.

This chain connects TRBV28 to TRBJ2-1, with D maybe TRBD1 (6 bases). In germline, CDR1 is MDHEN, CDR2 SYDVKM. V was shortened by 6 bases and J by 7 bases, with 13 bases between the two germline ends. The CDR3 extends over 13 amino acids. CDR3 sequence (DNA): TGTGCCAGCAGCAGTACAGGGTGGAATGAGCAGTTCTTC. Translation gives CASSSTGWNEQFF.

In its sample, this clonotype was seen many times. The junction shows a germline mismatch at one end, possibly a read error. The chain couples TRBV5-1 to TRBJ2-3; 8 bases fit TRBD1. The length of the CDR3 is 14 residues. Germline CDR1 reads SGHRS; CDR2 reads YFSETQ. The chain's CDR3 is CASSPGQGTDTQYF. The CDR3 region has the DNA TGTGCCAGCTCACCAGGACAGGGTACAGATACGCAGTATTTT.

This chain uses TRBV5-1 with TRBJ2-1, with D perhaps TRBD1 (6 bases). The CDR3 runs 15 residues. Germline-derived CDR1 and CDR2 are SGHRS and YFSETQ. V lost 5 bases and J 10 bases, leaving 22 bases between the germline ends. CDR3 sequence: CASSLQGAVLNEQFF. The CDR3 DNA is TGCGCCAGCAGTTTACAGGGAGCTGTGTTGAACGAGCAGTTCTTC.

CDR3 protein: CASRPNSAGNTIYF. The CDR3 nucleotides are TGTGCCAGCAGACCAAACAGTGCTGGAAACACCATATATTTT. This sequence joins TRBV12-3 or TRBV12-4 and TRBJ1-3; D unclear. The CDR3 is 14 amino acids. Trimming left V 6 bases short and J 2 bases short, with 11 bases between.

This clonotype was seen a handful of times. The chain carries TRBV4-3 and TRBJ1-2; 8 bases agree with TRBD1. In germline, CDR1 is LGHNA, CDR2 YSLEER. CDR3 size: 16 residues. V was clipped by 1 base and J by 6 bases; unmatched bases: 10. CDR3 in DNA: TGCGCCAGCAGCCAAGCCGACGGACAGGGAGGGAATGGCTACACCTTC. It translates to CASSQADGQGGNGYTF.

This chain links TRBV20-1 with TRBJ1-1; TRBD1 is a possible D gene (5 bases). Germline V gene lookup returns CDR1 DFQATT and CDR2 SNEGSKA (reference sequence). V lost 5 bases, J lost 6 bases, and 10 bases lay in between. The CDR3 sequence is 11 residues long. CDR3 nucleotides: TGCAGTGCTCGGGCGGGGCCTGAAGCTTTCTTT. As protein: CSARAGPEAFF.

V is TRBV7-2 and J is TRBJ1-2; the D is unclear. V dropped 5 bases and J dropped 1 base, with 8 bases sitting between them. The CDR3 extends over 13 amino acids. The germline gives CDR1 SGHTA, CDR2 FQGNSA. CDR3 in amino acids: CASSSTDNYGYTF. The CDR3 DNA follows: TGTGCCAGCAGCAGCACCGATAACTATGGCTACACCTTC.

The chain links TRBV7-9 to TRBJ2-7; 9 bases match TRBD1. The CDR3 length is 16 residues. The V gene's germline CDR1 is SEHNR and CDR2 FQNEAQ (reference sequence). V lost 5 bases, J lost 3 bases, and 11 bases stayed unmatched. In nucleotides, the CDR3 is TGTGCCAGCAGCCCTCTTCTGGGACAGGGAGACTACGAGCAGTACTTC. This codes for CASSPLLGQGDYEQYF.

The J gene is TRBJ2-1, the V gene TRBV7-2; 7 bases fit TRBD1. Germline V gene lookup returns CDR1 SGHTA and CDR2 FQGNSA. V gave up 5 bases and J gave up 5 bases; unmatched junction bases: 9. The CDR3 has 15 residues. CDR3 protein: CASSPMGQINNEQFF. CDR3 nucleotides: TGTGCCAGCAGCCCGATGGGACAGATCAACAATGAGCAGTTCTTC.

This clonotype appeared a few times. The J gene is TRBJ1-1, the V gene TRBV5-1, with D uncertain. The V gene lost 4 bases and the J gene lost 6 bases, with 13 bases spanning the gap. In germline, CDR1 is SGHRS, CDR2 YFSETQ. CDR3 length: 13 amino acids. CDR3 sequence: CASSMAPGPEAFF. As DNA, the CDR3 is TGCGCCAGCAGCATGGCCCCGGGCCCTGAAGCTTTCTTT.

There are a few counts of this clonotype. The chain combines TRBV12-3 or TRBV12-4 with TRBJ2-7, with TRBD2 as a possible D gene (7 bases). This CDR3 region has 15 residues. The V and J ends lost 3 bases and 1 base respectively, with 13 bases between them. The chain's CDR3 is CASSFWGGRSYEQYF. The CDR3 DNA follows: TGTGCCAGCAGTTTTTGGGGGGGCCGGTCCTACGAGCAGTACTTC.

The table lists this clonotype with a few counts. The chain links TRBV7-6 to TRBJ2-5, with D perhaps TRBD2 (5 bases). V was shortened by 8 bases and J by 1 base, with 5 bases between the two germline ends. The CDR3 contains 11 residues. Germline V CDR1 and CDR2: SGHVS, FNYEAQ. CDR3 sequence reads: CASGLQETQYF. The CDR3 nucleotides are TGTGCCAGCGGACTCCAAGAGACCCAGTACTTC. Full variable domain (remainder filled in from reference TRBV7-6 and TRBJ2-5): GAGVSQSPRYKVTKRGQDVALRCDPISGHVSLYWYRQALGQGPEFLTYFNYEAQQDKSGLPNDRFSAERPEGSISTLTIQRTEQRDSAMYRCASGLQETQYFGPGTRLLVL.

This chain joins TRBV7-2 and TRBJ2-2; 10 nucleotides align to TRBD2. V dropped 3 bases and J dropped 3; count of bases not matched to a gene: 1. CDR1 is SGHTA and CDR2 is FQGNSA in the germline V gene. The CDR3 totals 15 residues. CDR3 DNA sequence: TGTGCCAGCAGCTTTAGCGGGGGGTACACCGGGGAGCTGTTTTTT. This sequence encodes CASSFSGGYTGELFF.

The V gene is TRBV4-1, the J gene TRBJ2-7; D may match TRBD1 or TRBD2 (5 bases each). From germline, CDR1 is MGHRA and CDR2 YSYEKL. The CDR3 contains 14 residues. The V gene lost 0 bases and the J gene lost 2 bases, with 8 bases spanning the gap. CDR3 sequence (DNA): TGCGCCAGCAGCCAAGATCGGGACGCCTACGAGCAGTACTTC. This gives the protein CASSQDRDAYEQYF.

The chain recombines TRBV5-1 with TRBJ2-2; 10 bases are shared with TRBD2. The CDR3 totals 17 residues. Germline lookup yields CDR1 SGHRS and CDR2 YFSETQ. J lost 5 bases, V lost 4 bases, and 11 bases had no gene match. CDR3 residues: CASSPLSSGGLTGELFF. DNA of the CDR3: TGCGCCAGCAGCCCACTATCTAGCGGGGGTTTAACCGGGGAGCTGTTTTTT.

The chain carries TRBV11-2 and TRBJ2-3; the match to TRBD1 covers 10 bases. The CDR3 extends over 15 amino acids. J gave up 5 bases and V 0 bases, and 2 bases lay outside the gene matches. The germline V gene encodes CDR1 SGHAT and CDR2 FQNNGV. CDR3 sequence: CASSLEGTGVDTQYF. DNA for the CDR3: TGTGCCAGCAGCTTAGAAGGGACAGGGGTAGATACGCAGTATTTT. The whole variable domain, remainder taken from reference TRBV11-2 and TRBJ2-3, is EAGVAQSPRYKIIEKRQSVAFWCNPISGHATLYWYQQILGQGPKLLIQFQNNGVVDDSQLPKDRFSAERLKGVDSTLKIQPAKLEDSAVYLCASSLEGTGVDTQYFGPGTRLTVL.

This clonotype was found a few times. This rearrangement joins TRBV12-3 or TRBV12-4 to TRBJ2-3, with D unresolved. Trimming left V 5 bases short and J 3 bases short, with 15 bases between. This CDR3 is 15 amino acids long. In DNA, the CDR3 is TGTGCCAGCAGTCCCGATGGTGGATGGACAGATACGCAGTATTTT. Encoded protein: CASSPDGGWTDTQYF.

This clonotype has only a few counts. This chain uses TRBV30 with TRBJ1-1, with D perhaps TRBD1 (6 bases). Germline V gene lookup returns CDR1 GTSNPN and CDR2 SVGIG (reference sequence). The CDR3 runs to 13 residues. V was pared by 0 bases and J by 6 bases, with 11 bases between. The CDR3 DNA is TGTGCCTGGAGTGTTCAGGGGTTGTCTGAAGCTTTCTTT. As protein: CAWSVQGLSEAFF.

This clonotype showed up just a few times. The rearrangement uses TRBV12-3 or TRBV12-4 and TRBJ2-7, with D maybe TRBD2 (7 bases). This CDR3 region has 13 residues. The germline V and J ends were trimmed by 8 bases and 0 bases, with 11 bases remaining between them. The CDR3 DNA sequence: TGTGCCAGCGGACGGGGGGCCTCCTACGAGCAGTACTTC. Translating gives CASGRGASYEQYF.

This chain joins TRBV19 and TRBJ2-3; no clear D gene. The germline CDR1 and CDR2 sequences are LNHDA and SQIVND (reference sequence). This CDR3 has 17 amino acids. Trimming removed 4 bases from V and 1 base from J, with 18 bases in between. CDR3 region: CASSSPLGGGGTDTQYF. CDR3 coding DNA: TGTGCCAGTAGTAGCCCCTTAGGTGGTGGGGGCACAGATACGCAGTATTTT.

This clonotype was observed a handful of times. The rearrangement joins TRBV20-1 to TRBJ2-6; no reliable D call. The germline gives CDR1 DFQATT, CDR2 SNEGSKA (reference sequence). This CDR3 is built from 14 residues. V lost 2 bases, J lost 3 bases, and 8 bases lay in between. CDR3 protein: CSARLKGGANVLTF. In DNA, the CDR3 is TGCAGTGCTAGACTCAAGGGTGGGGCCAACGTCCTGACTTTC.